One T cell receptor beta chain is described in this entry. Sequencing used immunoSEQ multiplex PCR; TCRdb keeps in-frame clones, though not all of them. The sample has around 200,000 clones, around 94% seen once. This specimen belongs to a study of control samples from healthy donors and cancer patients. Germline lookup yields CDR1 SEHNR and CDR2 FQNEAQ (reference sequence). The CDR3 runs to 16 residues. V was pared by 4 bases and J by 1 base, with 6 bases of the junction left unmatched. The TCR sequence derives from a man aged 50 or older in good health. V is TRBV7-9 and J is TRBJ2-1; 8 bases are a match to TRBD1. Sequencing input: blood. The CDR3 sequence is CASSSNRGNSYNEQFF. The CDR3 nucleotides are TGTGCCAGCAGCTCGAACAGGGGGAATTCCTACAATGAGCAGTTCTTC.